This T cell receptor beta chain was obtained from a study of graft-versus-host responses after intestinal transplantation. Trimming cost V 3 bases and J 5 bases, with 13 bases left between them. The CDR3 contains 14 residues. CDR1 is SGHTA, CDR2 FQGNSA, per germline. Sequencing was performed with immunoSEQ multiplex PCR; in TCRdb, only in-frame clones are kept and a portion is missing. The table records around 12,000 clones, less than 85% of them present only once. The sequence derives from a human patient who received an intestinal transplant, so some T cells may come from the graft donor. The rearrangement uses TRBV7-2 and TRBJ1-1; the D is unclear. Specimen: PBMCs, collected around 310 days after intestinal transplant. The DNA of the CDR3 is TGTGCCAGCAGCTTTAAAAGGACCGAAACTGAAGCTTTCTTT. This gives the protein CASSFKRTETEAFF.